This passage covers 31 T cell receptor beta chains from one sample sequenced in a study of T cells in women clearing cervical HPV infection. Method: immunoSEQ multiplex PCR; TCRdb's copy keeps in-frame clones and lacks some. This sample carries 35,000 to 45,000 clones, with around 5.8% going to the ten biggest clones. The sequenced sample was blood buffy coat. These receptors were collected from a woman between 18 and 70 years old with a cervical HPV16 infection that either progressed to CIN3+ or cleared (not recorded which).

Of note for this clone: From the germline J gene comes the end of the CDR3, since the read stops 3 residues before it. This chain links TRBV14 with TRBJ1-6, with D perhaps matching TRBD1 (5 bases). CDR3 length: 15 residues. Germline loops: CDR1 SGHDN, CDR2 FVKESK. The part of the CDR3 DNA that was read is TGTGCCAGCAGCCAAGATCTCCCCTCTTGGGGGGCC. This gives the protein CASSQDLPSWGA. The whole CDR3 is CASSQDLPSWGALHF.

With respect to this clone: The read ends 3 residues before the CDR3 terminus; that terminus is restored from the germline J gene. This rearrangement joins TRBV29-1 to TRBJ2-7; 8 positions match TRBD1. V was pared by 7 bases and J by 5 bases, with 7 bases of the junction left unmatched. This CDR3 spans 12 amino acids. From germline, CDR1 is SQVTM and CDR2 ANQGSEA. CDR3 DNA, as far as it was read: TGCAGCGCCTCGGGACAGGTCGACGAG. Its protein is CSASGQVDE. The entire CDR3 protein is CSASGQVDEQYF.

Points on this clone: Sequencing ends 3 residues short of the CDR3 end; the germline J gene provides the rest. The V call is TRBV2, the J call TRBJ2-7; D unclear. In germline, CDR1 is SNHLY, CDR2 FYNNEI. With 2 bases removed from V and 6 bases from J, the gap between germline ends came to 20 bases. This CDR3 region has 16 residues. CDR3 residues: CASSEMIAAPSSEQYF. The covered CDR3 bases are TGTGCCAGCAGTGAAATGATAGCCGCCCCGTCGTCCGAG. Full variable domain (missing parts from reference TRBV2 and TRBJ2-7): EPEVTQTPSHQVTQMGQEVILRCVPISNHLYFYWYRQILGQKVEFLVSFYNNEISEKSEIFDDQFSVERPDGSNFTLKIRSTKLEDSAMYFCASSEMIAAPSSEQYFGPGTRLTVT.

In regard to this clone: The CDR3 goes on 3 residues after the read ends, and that part is filled in from the germline J gene. The V gene is TRBV18, the J gene TRBJ1-2; perhaps TRBD1 as D (6 bases). Germline CDR1 reads KGHSH; CDR2 reads LQKENI. The CDR3 spans 15 residues. CDR3 bases read: TGTGCCAGCTCTCGGGGACATCCGCTCACGGATACC. It yields the protein CASSRGHPLTDT. The whole CDR3 is CASSRGHPLTDTYTF.

Comments on this clone: The read gets to within 3 residues of the CDR3 end, and the germline J gene fills in the rest. This rearrangement joins TRBV20-1 to TRBJ2-1; perhaps TRBD2 as D (5 bases). The CDR3 loop spans 12 amino acids. Trimming removed 6 bases at V and 8 bases at J, with 14 bases between. Per the germline V gene, CDR1 is DFQATT and CDR2 is SNEGSKA (reference sequence). The CDR3 loop reads CSAPRVTDEQFF. The DNA read from the CDR3 is TGCAGTGCCCCGAGGGTCACGGATGAG.

To note about this clone: Read data end 3 residues before the CDR3 end; the end is taken from the germline J gene. This chain joins TRBV19 and TRBJ1-2, with D uncertain. Germline values: CDR1 LNHDA, CDR2 SQIVND (reference sequence). This CDR3 has 12 amino acids. Partial CDR3 DNA: TGTGCCAGTGCCCCGGCTACAGATACC. It yields the protein CASAPATDT. The whole CDR3 is CASAPATDTYTF.

Points on this clone: The read comes to an end 3 residues before the CDR3 does, leaving the germline J gene to fill in the end. The chain couples TRBV29-1 to TRBJ1-1, with 8 bases lining up with TRBD1. The germline CDR1 and CDR2 sequences are SQVTM and ANQGSEA. CDR3 length: 12 amino acids. The V segment lost 6 bases and the J segment 1 base; nucleotides outside the gene matches: 1. This CDR3 reads CSVDRENTEAFF. The CDR3 bases that were read are TGCAGCGTGGACAGGGAGAACACTGAA.

Details on this clone: Read data end 3 residues before the CDR3 end; the end is taken from the germline J gene. The chain has TRBV19 and TRBJ2-1; TRBD2 is a possible D gene (6 bases). The germline gives CDR1 LNHDA, CDR2 SQIVND (reference sequence). The CDR3 totals 13 residues. The V gene lost 10 bases and the J gene lost 7 bases, with 17 bases spanning the gap. The CDR3 DNA, read in part, is TGTGCCATTTCGCCGGGACTCCAAAATGAG. This codes for CAISPGLQNE. The CDR3 in its entirety is CAISPGLQNEQFF.

Concerning this clone itself: Read sequence stops 3 residues before the CDR3 end, and the germline J gene provides the missing end. The chain carries TRBV5-1 and TRBJ2-1; 12 nucleotides align to TRBD2. Germline V gene sequence: CDR1 SGHRS, CDR2 YFSETQ. The V and J ends lost 4 bases and 5 bases, in that order; junction bases with no gene match: 7. This CDR3 contains 16 residues. This CDR3 reads CASSRLGLAGNNEQFF. The CDR3 bases that were read are TGCGCCAGCAGCCGACTAGGACTAGCGGGAAACAATGAG.

Of note for this clone: Read coverage stops 3 residues before the CDR3 terminus; the germline J gene supplies the remainder. The V and J genes are TRBV10-3 and TRBJ1-5; TRBD1 might be the D (5 bases). The CDR3 runs to 16 residues. V shed 3 bases and J shed 5 bases, with 17 bases lying between them. Germline-derived CDR1 and CDR2 are ENHRY and SYGVKD. Incomplete CDR3 DNA: TGTGCCATCAGTGACCATGAGGGGAGTATGGATCAGCCC. Amino acids: CAISDHEGSMDQP. The complete CDR3 reads CAISDHEGSMDQPQHF.

Remarks on this clone: The read finishes 3 residues shy of the CDR3 end, and the germline J gene is used to complete it. The gene calls are TRBV7-3 and TRBJ2-1, with 12 bases that match TRBD2. V was clipped by 5 bases and J by 7 bases; unmatched bases: 9. Germline V gives CDR1 SGHTA, CDR2 FQGTGA. The CDR3 has 16 amino acids. CDR3 loop: CASSNSASGRVNEQFF. Incomplete CDR3 DNA: TGTGCCAGCAGCAACTCCGCTAGCGGGAGGGTTAATGAG.

A remark on this clone: Coverage ceases 3 residues before the CDR3 finishes, and the germline J gene fills in the end. The chain joins TRBV27 to TRBJ2-7; D possibly corresponds to TRBD1 (5 bases). The CDR3 consists of 11 residues. The V end was cut by 8 bases, the J end by 6 bases, with 11 bases between. Germline V gene data show CDR1 as MNHEY and CDR2 as SMNVEV (reference sequence). CDR3 DNA, as far as it was read: TGTGCCAGCGGTAAGCAGGGCGAG. Translation: CASGKQGE. The complete CDR3 reads CASGKQGEQYF.

About this clone itself: Read data end 3 residues before the CDR3 end; the end is taken from the germline J gene. The V and J genes are TRBV12-3 or TRBV12-4 and TRBJ2-7; 7 nucleotides line up with TRBD1. This CDR3 is built from 11 residues. Germline trimming cut 7 bases from V and 6 bases from J; bases unmatched to any gene: 3. CDR3: CASNRGFEQYF. Incomplete CDR3 DNA: TGTGCCAGCAACAGGGGCTTCGAG.

For this clone: The read halts 3 residues ahead of the CDR3 end, with the missing end drawn from the germline J gene. This chain links TRBV2 with TRBJ1-2, with 7 bases identical to TRBD1. This CDR3 has 16 residues. From germline, CDR1 is SNHLY and CDR2 FYNNEI. The ends lost 7 bases at V and 3 bases at J; junction bases unmatched: 14. The CDR3 reads CASKKQEGAIDYGYTF. The covered CDR3 bases are TGTGCCAGCAAAAAACAGGAGGGGGCCATCGACTATGGC.

As to this clone: The read gets to within 3 residues of the CDR3 end, and the germline J gene fills in the rest. The V and J genes are TRBV7-2 and TRBJ2-7; the D gene is possibly TRBD2 (5 bases). The CDR3 is 13 residues long. Trimming pared 4 bases from V and 5 bases from J, leaving 12 bases between. The germline V gene encodes CDR1 SGHTA and CDR2 FQGNSA. CDR3: CASSSRGGNEQYF. The sequenced CDR3 bases are TGTGCCAGCAGCTCGCGCGGAGGCAACGAG.

About this clone: The CDR3 end falls 3 residues outside the read, so it is completed with the germline J gene. The chain couples TRBV7-9 to TRBJ2-4; tentatively, D is TRBD2 (6 bases). The CDR3 extends over 15 amino acids. Germline lookup yields CDR1 SEHNR and CDR2 FQNEAQ (reference sequence). The CDR3 sequence is CASSLPLGGTRGQYF. CDR3 bases read: TGTGCCAGCAGCTTACCCTTGGGGGGAACGAGAGGT.

For this clone: The CDR3 end falls 3 residues outside the read, so it is completed with the germline J gene. The chain couples TRBV5-6 to TRBJ2-7, with 8 bases matching TRBD2. J was trimmed by 4 bases and V by 0 bases; bases with no gene match: 3. The germline V gene has CDR1 SGHDT and CDR2 YYEEEE. The CDR3 contains 14 residues. The DNA read from the CDR3 is TGTGCCAGCAGCTTGGCGACTAGCGTTTACGAG. This sequence encodes CASSLATSVYE. The CDR3 in full is CASSLATSVYEQYF.

Turning to this clone: The CDR3 extends 3 residues past the end of the read, so its final part is completed from the germline J gene. The gene calls are TRBV30 and TRBJ2-1, with 12 bases fitting TRBD2. Germline V gene data show CDR1 as GTSNPN and CDR2 as SVGIG (reference sequence). J was trimmed by 6 bases and V by 5 bases; bases with no gene match: 2. This CDR3 has 13 amino acids. The CDR3 spells CAWQGLAGNEQFF. The CDR3 DNA, read in part, is TGTGCCTGGCAGGGACTAGCGGGCAATGAG.

As regards this clone: From the germline J gene comes the end of the CDR3, since the read stops 3 residues before it. The chain joins TRBV29-1 to TRBJ1-2, with 11 positions matching TRBD1. This CDR3 region has 14 residues. V lost 6 bases, J lost 4 bases, and 7 bases stayed unmatched. The V gene's germline CDR1 is SQVTM and CDR2 ANQGSEA. The part of the CDR3 DNA that was read is TGCAGCGTCGTATCGGGACAGGGGGTCTATGGC. It encodes CSVVSGQGVYG. The whole CDR3 sequence is CSVVSGQGVYGYTF.

Regarding this clone: Germline is not matched at one junction end, which may reflect a read error. The read halts 3 residues ahead of the CDR3 end, with the missing end drawn from the germline J gene. The chain recombines TRBV4-2 with TRBJ2-7; 7 bases agree with TRBD1. Germline CDR1 is LGHNA and CDR2 is YNFKEQ. CDR3 length equals 16 residues. This CDR3 reads CASSQLTGTGPAEQYF. The covered CDR3 bases are TGCGCCAGCAGCCAATTGACAGGGACGGGTCCGGCCGAG.

CDR3 amino acids: CASSRGQGTGYGYTF. The covered CDR3 bases are TGCGCCAGCAGCAGAGGACAGGGGACGGGCTATGGC. The rearrangement uses TRBV5-1 and TRBJ1-2, with 9 nucleotides matching TRBD1. The CDR3 goes on 3 residues after the read ends, and that part is filled in from the germline J gene. The CDR3 length is 15 residues. Germline V gene sequence: CDR1 SGHRS, CDR2 YFSETQ. With V trimmed by 4 bases and J by 4 bases, 8 bases remained unmatched.

The CDR3 DNA, read in part, is TGTGCCAGCTCACCCCGGGGGGGCACAGATACG. This encodes CASSPRGGTDT. The whole CDR3 protein reads CASSPRGGTDTQYF. This chain joins TRBV18 and TRBJ2-3; 7 nucleotides match TRBD2. The CDR3 extends 3 residues past the end of the read, so its final part is completed from the germline J gene. V shed 3 bases and J 1 base; nucleotides not matched to a gene: 1. Germline V lookup: CDR1 KGHSH, CDR2 LQKENI. CDR3 length equals 14 residues.

Comments on this clone: The DNA ends 3 residues before the CDR3 does, and the rest of the CDR3 is filled in from the germline J gene. The chain has TRBV7-7 and TRBJ2-3; TRBD2 agrees at 10 bases. From germline, CDR1 is SSHAT and CDR2 FNYEAQ (reference sequence). This CDR3 region has 14 residues. Here the CDR3 reads CASSTLAGQETQYF. The CDR3 bases that were read are TGTGCCAGCAGCACACTAGCGGGACAGGAGACG.

As for this clone: The missing CDR3 end, 3 residues past where the read stops, is filled in from the germline J gene. The rearrangement links TRBV7-6 to TRBJ1-2; D possibly corresponds to TRBD1 (6 bases). Per germline, CDR1 SGHVS and CDR2 FNYEAQ. The CDR3 consists of 13 residues. The sequenced CDR3 bases are TGTGCCAGCAGCCCCGGACAGTCCTACGAC. This translates into CASSPGQSYD. The complete CDR3 reads CASSPGQSYDYTF.

With regard to this clone: From the germline J gene comes the end of the CDR3, since the read stops 3 residues before it. The chain uses TRBV19 and TRBJ1-1, with TRBD1 matching over 7 bases. J gave up 3 bases and V 7 bases, and 8 bases lay outside the gene matches. This CDR3 has 14 residues. In germline, CDR1 is LNHDA, CDR2 SQIVND (reference sequence). The DNA read from the CDR3 is TGTGCCAGTACCCCTAGGAGGGGGCACACTGAA. It codes for CASTPRRGHTE. The complete CDR3 protein is CASTPRRGHTEAFF.

Turning to this clone: The DNA ends 3 residues before the CDR3 does, and the rest of the CDR3 is filled in from the germline J gene. The chain links TRBV19 to TRBJ1-2; D is possibly TRBD1 (5 bases). CDR1 is LNHDA, CDR2 SQIVND, per germline (reference sequence). The CDR3 contains 13 residues. The CDR3 sequence is CASSLGRVDDYTF. CDR3 DNA, as far as it was read: TGTGCCAGTAGTCTGGGGCGAGTCGATGAC. The whole variable domain, filled in from reference TRBV19 and TRBJ1-2, reads DGGITQSPKYLFRKEGQNVTLSCEQNLNHDAMYWYRQDPGQGLRLIYYSQIVNDFQKGDIAEGYSVSREKKESFPLTVTSAQKNPTAFYLCASSLGRVDDYTFGSGTRLTVV.

With regard to this clone: The read ends 3 residues early relative to the CDR3; the germline J gene fills the gap. This chain links TRBV19 with TRBJ1-5; D is perhaps TRBD1 (5 bases). Trimming removed 9 bases at V and 7 bases at J, with 16 bases between. The germline V gene has CDR1 LNHDA and CDR2 SQIVND (reference sequence). The CDR3 runs 13 residues. The CDR3 DNA, read in part, is TGTGCCAGCAGGGAGGCGAGCAGGCAGCCC. It is translated as CASREASRQP. The whole CDR3 sequence reads CASREASRQPQHF.

Remarks on this clone: Its ends do not fully match the called genes, so a read error is possible. The observed sequence ends 3 residues before the CDR3 terminus, with the missing tail filled in from the germline J gene. Other DNA sequences in the same sample also yield this CDR3. The chain uses TRBV7-2 and TRBJ1-3, with TRBD1 matching 9 bases. The CDR3 runs to 13 residues. Germline-derived CDR1 and CDR2 are SGHTA and FQGNSA. The CDR3 is CASSATGGNTIYF. The sequenced CDR3 bases are TGTGCCAGCAGTGCGACAGGGGGAAACACA.

Points on this clone: The read stops 3 residues short of the end of the CDR3; the missing end is completed from the germline J gene. This chain uses TRBV18 with TRBJ2-7; 11 positions agree with TRBD1. CDR3 size: 14 residues. Germline V gene sequence: CDR1 KGHSH, CDR2 LQKENI. V was clipped by 3 bases and J by 3 bases; unmatched bases: 1. CDR3 DNA, as far as it was read: TGTGCCAGCTCACCCGGGACAGGGGGCTACGAG. Its translation is CASSPGTGGYE. The entire CDR3 is CASSPGTGGYEQYF.

In the case of this clone: Read sequence stops 3 residues before the CDR3 end, and the germline J gene provides the missing end. The chain uses TRBV2 and TRBJ2-7; 9 bases are a match to TRBD1. CDR3 length: 15 residues. The V and J ends lost 7 bases and 5 bases, in that order; junction bases with no gene match: 12. Germline-derived CDR1 and CDR2 are SNHLY and FYNNEI. The CDR3 bases that were read are TGTGCCAGCACCCAGGGACAGGGCGCGAGGCACGAG. It codes for CASTQGQGARHE. The whole CDR3 region reads CASTQGQGARHEQYF. The full variable domain, with the rest looked up from reference TRBV2 and TRBJ2-7, is EPEVTQTPSHQVTQMGQEVILRCVPISNHLYFYWYRQILGQKVEFLVSFYNNEISEKSEIFDDQFSVERPDGSNFTLKIRSTKLEDSAMYFCASTQGQGARHEQYFGPGTRLTVT.

For this clone: The CDR3 end lies 3 residues beyond the end of the read and is filled in from the germline J gene. The chain recombines TRBV19 with TRBJ1-1, with TRBD1 matching 9 bases. CDR1 is LNHDA, CDR2 SQIVND, per germline (reference sequence). The CDR3 has 15 residues. CDR3 bases read: TGTGCCAGTCGCCCATGGGACAGGGATGATGAAAAA. This gives the protein CASRPWDRDDEK. The whole CDR3 sequence is CASRPWDRDDEKAFF. Supplemented by reference TRBV19 and TRBJ1-1, the full variable domain reads DGGITQSPKYLFRKEGQNVTLSCEQNLNHDAMYWYRQDPGQGLRLIYYSQIVNDFQKGDIAEGYSVSREKKESFPLTVTSAQKNPTAFYLCASRPWDRDDEKAFFGQGTRLTVV.